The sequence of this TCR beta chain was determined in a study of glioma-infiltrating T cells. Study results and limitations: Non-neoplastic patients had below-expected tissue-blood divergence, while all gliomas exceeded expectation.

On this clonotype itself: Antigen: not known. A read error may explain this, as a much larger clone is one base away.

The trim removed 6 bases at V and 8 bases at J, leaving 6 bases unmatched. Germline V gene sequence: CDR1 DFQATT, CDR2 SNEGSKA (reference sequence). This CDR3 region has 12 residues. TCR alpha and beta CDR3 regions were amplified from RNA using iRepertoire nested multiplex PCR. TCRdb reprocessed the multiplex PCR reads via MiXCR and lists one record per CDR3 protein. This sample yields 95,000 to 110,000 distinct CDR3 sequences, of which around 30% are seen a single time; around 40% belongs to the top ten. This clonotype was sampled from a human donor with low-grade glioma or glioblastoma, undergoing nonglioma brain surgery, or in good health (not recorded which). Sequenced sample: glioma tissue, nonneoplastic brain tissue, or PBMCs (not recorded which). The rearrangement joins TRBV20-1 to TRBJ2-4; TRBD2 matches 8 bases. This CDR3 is CSAPGGVYIQYF. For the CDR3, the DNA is TGCAGTGCCCCGGGGGGGGTCTACATTCAGTACTTC.